This entry lists 2 T cell receptor beta chains sequenced from one sample in a study of response to subunit inactivated influenza vaccine (dated by TCRdb to 2017 to 2018). Receptors were amplified or captured by RT-PCR. TCRdb names Illumina HiSeq 2500 as the instrument used. TCRdb reprocessing: public reads trimmed at Q25 with fastp, clones called with MiXCR, in-frame beta chains kept. Identical CDR3 proteins give one entry, which carries the most common genes and DNA. This sample has under 550,000 distinct CDR3 sequences in its table, and less than 7.5% of those were observed once. 10% to 15% of the sample is in the top ten clones. Here the sequenced sample was PBMCs from blood, taken roughly 24 months after vaccination. The receptors shown here come from a man between 50 and 70 years old who received an inactivated influenza vaccine. Donor details come from another sample of the same person, matched by shared clones.

The gene calls are TRBV6-1 and TRBJ1-2, with D unclear. V gave up 7 bases and J gave up 3 bases, with 21 bases separating them. Germline-derived CDR1 and CDR2 are MNHNS and SASEGT. The CDR3 sequence is 16 residues long. CDR3 region: CASTLARNANDYGYTF. CDR3 nucleotide sequence: TGTGCCAGCACCCTCGCCCGAAATGCCAACGACTATGGCTACACCTTC.

This clonotype was seen at least ten times. The chain recombines TRBV7-8 with TRBJ2-1; 10 positions agree with TRBD2. Trimming took 5 bases from V and 4 from J; bases not matched to a gene: 5. Germline V gene data show CDR1 as SGHVS and CDR2 as FQNEAQ. The CDR3 contains 15 residues. In DNA form, the CDR3 reads TGTGCCAGCAGCCCGGGACTAGCGAGGTACAATGAGCAGTTCTTC. Translation gives CASSPGLARYNEQFF.